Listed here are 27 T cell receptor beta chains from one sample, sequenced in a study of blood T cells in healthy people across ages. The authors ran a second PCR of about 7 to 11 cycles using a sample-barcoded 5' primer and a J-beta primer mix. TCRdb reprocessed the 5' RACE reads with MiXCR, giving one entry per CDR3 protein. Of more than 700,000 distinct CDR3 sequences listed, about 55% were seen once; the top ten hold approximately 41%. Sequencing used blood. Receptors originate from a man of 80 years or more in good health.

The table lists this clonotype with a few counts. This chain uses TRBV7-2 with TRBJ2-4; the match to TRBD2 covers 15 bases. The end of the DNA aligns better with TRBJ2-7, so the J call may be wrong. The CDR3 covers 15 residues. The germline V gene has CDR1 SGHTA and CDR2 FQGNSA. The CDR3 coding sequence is TGTGCCAGCAGCTCCGGGACTAGCGGGAGGATCGAGCAGTACTTC. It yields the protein CASSSGTSGRIEQYF.

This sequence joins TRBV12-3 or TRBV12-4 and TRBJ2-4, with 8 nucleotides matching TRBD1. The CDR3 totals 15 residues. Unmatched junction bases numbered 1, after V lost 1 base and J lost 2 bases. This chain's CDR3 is CASSLGTGPKNIQYF. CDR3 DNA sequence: TGTGCCAGCAGTTTAGGGACAGGGCCCAAAAACATTCAGTACTTC.

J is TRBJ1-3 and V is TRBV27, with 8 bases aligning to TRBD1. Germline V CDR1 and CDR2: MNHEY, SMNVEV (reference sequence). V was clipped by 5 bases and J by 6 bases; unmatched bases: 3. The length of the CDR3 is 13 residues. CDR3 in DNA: TGTGCCAGCAGTGGGACAGGTGCAAACACCATATATTTT. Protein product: CASSGTGANTIYF.

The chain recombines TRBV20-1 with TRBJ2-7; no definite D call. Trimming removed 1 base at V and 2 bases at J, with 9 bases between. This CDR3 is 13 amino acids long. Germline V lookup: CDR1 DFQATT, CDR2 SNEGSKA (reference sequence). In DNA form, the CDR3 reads TGCAGTGCTAGAGGGCCCCGAGCCTACGAGCAGTACTTC. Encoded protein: CSARGPRAYEQYF.

The DNA for the CDR3 is TGTGCCAGCAGCGTAGGACAGGGCTTCTACGAGCAGTACTTC. Its protein product is CASSVGQGFYEQYF. This rearrangement joins TRBV9 to TRBJ2-7, with 7 bases that match TRBD1. The CDR3 is made up of 14 amino acids. Trimming removed 0 bases from V and 3 bases from J; junction bases left unmatched: 3. CDR1 is SGDLS and CDR2 is YYNGEE in the germline V gene. Looking up the rest from reference TRBV9 and TRBJ2-7 gives the full variable domain: DSGVTQTPKHLITATGQRVTLRCSPRSGDLSVYWYQQSLDQGLQFLIQYYNGEERAKGNILERFSAQQFPDLHSELNLSSLELGDSALYFCASSVGQGFYEQYFGPGTRLTVT.

CDR3 DNA: TGTGCCAGCACCTACAGGGATCGAGGATACGAGCAGTACTTC. Translation: CASTYRDRGYEQYF. The chain links TRBV2 to TRBJ2-4; weak D call: TRBD1 (6 bases). The J call may not be correct, given that the DNA end is closer to TRBJ2-7. The CDR3 totals 14 residues. Germline CDR1 and CDR2: SNHLY and FYNNEI.

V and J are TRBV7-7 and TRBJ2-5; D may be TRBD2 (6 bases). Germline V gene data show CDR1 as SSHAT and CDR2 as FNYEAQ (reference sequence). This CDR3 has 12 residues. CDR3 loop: CASGGTKETQYF. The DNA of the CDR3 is TGTGCTAGCGGCGGAACTAAAGAGACCCAGTACTTC.

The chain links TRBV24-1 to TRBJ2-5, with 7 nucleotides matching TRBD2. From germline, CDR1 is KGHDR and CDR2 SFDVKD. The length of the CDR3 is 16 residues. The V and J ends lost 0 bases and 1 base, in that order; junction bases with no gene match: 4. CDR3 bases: TGTGCCACCAGTGATTTGACGCGGGGGACCCAAGAGACCCAGTACTTC. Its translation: CATSDLTRGTQETQYF.

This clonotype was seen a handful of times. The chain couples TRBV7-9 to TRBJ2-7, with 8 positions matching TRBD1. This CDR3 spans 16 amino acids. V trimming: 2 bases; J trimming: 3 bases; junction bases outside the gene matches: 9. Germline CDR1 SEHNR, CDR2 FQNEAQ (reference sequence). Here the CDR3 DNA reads TGTGCCAGCAGCTTATTGTACAGGGGGAGCCTCTACGAGCAGTACTTC. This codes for CASSLLYRGSLYEQYF.

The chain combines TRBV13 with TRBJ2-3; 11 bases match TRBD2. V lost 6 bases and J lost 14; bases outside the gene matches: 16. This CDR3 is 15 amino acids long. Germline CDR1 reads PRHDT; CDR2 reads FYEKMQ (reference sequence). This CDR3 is CASSLGTSGARYAYF. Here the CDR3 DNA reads TGTGCCAGCAGTCTCGGGACTAGCGGTGCCAGATACGCGTATTTT.

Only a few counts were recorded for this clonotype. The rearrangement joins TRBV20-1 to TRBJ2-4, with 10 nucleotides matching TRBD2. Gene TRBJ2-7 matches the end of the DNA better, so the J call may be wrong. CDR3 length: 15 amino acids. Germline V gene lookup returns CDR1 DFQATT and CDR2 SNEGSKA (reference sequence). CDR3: CSARALGAGGYEQYF. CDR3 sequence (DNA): TGCAGTGCTAGAGCGTTGGGAGCGGGGGGGTACGAGCAGTACTTC.

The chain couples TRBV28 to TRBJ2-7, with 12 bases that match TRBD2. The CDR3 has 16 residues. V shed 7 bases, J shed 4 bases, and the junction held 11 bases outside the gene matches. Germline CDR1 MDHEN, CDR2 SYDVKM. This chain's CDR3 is CASITSGLAGGYEQYF. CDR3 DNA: TGTGCCAGCATCACCTCGGGACTAGCGGGTGGGTACGAGCAGTACTTC.

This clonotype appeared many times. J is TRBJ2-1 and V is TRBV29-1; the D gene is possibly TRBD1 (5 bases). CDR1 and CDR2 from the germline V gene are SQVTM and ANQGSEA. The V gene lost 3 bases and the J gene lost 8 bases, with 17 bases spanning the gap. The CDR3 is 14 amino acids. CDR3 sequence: CSVEVHPQGDEQFF. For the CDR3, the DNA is TGCAGCGTTGAGGTACATCCTCAAGGGGATGAGCAGTTCTTC.

This CDR3 reads CASSSGQLSTDTQYF. As DNA, the CDR3 is TGTGCCAGCAGTTCCGGACAGTTAAGCACAGATACGCAGTATTTT. The V call is TRBV28, the J call TRBJ2-3, with D possibly matching TRBD1 (6 bases). Trimming removed 4 bases from V and 0 bases from J, with 11 bases in between. CDR3 length equals 15 residues. The V gene's germline CDR1 is MDHEN and CDR2 SYDVKM.

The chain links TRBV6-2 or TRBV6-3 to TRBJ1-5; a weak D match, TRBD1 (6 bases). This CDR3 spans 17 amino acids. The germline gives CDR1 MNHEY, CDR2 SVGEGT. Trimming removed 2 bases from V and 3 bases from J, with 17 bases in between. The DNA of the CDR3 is TGTGCCAGCAGTTACCCAGGACAGCCCCGGCCCAATCAGCCCCAGCATTTT. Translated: CASSYPGQPRPNQPQHF.

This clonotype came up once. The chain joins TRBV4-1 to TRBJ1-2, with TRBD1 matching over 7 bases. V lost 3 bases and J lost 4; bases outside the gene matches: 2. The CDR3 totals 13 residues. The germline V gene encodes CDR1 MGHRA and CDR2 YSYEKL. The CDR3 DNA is TGCGCCAGCAGCCAGGGACAGCTCTATGGCTACACCTTC. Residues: CASSQGQLYGYTF.

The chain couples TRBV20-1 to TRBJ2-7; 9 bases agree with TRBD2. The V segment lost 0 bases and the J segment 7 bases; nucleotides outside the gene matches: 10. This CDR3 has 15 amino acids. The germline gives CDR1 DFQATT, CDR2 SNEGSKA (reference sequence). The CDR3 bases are TGCAGTGCTAGAGATGGATCGCGGGGGGGTGGGGAGCAGTACTTC. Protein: CSARDGSRGGGEQYF.

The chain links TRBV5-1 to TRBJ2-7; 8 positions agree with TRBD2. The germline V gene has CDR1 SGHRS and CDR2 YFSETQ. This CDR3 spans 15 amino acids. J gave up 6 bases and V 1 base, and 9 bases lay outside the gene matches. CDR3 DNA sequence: TGCGCCAGCAGCTTGACTAGCGGAGGAGGTGGCGAGCAGTACTTC. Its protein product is CASSLTSGGGGEQYF.

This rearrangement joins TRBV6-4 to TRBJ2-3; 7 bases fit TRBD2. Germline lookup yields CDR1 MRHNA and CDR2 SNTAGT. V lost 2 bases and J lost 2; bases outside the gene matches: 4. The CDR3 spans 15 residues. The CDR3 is CASSDGGLPTDTQYF. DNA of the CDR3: TGTGCCAGCAGTGACGGGGGACTACCCACAGATACGCAGTATTTT.

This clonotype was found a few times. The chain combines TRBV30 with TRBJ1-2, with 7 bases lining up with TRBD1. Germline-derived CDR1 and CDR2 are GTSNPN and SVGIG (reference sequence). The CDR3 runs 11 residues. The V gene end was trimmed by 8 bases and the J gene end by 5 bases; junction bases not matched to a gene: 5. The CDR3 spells CAHRGMYGYTF. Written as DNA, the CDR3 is TGTGCCCACAGGGGCATGTATGGCTACACCTTC. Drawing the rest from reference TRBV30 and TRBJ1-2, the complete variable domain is SQTIHQWPATLVQPVGSPLSLECTVEGTSNPNLYWYRQAAGRGLQLLFYSVGIGQISSEVPQNLSASRPQDRQFILSSKKLLLSDSGFYLCAHRGMYGYTFGSGTRLTVV.

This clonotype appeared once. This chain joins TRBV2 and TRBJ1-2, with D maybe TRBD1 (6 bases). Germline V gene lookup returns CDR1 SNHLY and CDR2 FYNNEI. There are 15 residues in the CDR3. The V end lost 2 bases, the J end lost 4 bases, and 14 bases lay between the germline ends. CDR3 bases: TGTGCCAGCAGTGAACTAGCGGGGGCTACCTATGGCTACACCTTC. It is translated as CASSELAGATYGYTF.

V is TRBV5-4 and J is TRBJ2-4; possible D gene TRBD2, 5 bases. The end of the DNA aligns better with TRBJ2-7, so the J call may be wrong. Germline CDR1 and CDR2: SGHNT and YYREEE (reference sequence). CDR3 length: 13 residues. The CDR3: CASSLPGVGEQYF. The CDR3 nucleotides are TGTGCCAGCAGCTTGCCCGGGGTCGGCGAGCAGTACTTC.

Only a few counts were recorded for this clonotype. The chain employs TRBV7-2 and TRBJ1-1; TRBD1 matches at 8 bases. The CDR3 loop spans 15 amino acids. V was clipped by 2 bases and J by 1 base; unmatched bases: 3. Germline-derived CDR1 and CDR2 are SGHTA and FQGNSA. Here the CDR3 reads CASSLLGTGNTEAFF. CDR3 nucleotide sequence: TGTGCCAGCAGCTTACTAGGGACAGGGAACACTGAAGCTTTCTTT.

In DNA form, the CDR3 reads TGCAGCGTCACAGGGGCAGGGGACACTGAAGCTTTCTTT. This gives the protein CSVTGAGDTEAFF. This chain joins TRBV29-1 and TRBJ1-1; 7 bases are shared with TRBD1. The CDR3 has 13 residues. Germline V gene data show CDR1 as SQVTM and CDR2 as ANQGSEA. Trimming cost V 6 bases and J 3 bases; bases outside gene matches: 7.

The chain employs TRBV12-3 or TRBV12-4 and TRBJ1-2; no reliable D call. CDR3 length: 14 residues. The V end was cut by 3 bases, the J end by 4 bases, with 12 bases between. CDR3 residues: CASSFGRGSYGYTF. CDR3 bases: TGTGCCAGCAGTTTTGGTCGGGGAAGCTATGGCTACACCTTC.

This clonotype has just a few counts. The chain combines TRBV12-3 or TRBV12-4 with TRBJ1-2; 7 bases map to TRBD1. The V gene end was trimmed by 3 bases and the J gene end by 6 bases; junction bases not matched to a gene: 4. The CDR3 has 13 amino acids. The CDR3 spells CASSFGTAHGYTF. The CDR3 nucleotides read TGTGCCAGCAGTTTCGGGACAGCCCATGGCTACACCTTC.

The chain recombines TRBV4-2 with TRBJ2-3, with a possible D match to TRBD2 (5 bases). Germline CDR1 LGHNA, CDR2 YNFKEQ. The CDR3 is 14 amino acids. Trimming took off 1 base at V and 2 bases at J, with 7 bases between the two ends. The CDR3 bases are TGTGCCAGCAGCCAAGTCGGGAACACAGATACGCAGTATTTT. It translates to CASSQVGNTDTQYF.